The 23 T cell receptor beta chains presented below share a single source sample, sequenced in a study of CD8+ T cells in alopecia areata (dated by TCRdb to between 2018 and 2020). Explained via the paper, the time point label denotes: baseline before oral tofacitinib. The library was generated by the immunoSEQ multiplex PCR assay. RNA was extracted from all samples and reverse transcribed into cDNA as template for TCR sequencing. The source is immuneACCESS, and TCRdb retained only in-frame sequences with V and J called. Part of the clones is not carried over; for the studies checked, unresolved V genes explain less than half of this, and the remainder is unexplained. Across this sample there are about 130,000 clones, with over 50% seen only once. The ten largest account for less than 5.5% of the sample. The material was CD4+ T cells sorted from blood, obtained at week 0. Source of these receptors: a human donor with alopecia areata.

This clone was observed a few times. The chain employs TRBV5-1 and TRBJ2-1; D gene uncertain. The V end was cut by 0 bases, the J end by 2 bases, with 9 bases between. There are 15 residues in the CDR3. Germline CDR1 and CDR2: SGHRS and YFSETQ. CDR3 sequence reads: CASSLDSSTYNEQFF. Here the CDR3 DNA reads TGCGCCAGCAGCTTGGATAGCTCAACCTACAATGAGCAGTTCTTC.

The chain links TRBV27 to TRBJ1-1; 10 nucleotides agree with TRBD1. Trimming at V came to 6 bases and at J to 11 bases, leaving 9 bases not matched to a gene. Germline V gene sequence: CDR1 MNHEY, CDR2 SMNVEV (reference sequence). The CDR3 contains 13 residues. The DNA for the CDR3 is TGTGCCAGCAGACCCCGTGACAGGGGGCACGCTTTCTTT. Protein: CASRPRDRGHAFF.

This chain connects TRBV28 to TRBJ1-1; TRBD1 matches 8 bases. Germline V gene sequence: CDR1 MDHEN, CDR2 SYDVKM. V shed 7 bases, J shed 8 bases, and the junction held 9 bases outside the gene matches. The length of the CDR3 is 13 residues. The CDR3 protein is CASTRLGQDEAFF. The CDR3, as DNA: TGTGCCAGCACGCGCCTGGGACAGGACGAAGCTTTCTTT.

Comment on this clone: The same CDR3 can be traced to other DNA sequences in this sample. V usage is TRBV5-1 and J usage is TRBJ2-3, with D unresolved. The V end was cut by 2 bases, the J end by 0 bases, with 1 base between. Germline V lookup: CDR1 SGHRS, CDR2 YFSETQ. The CDR3 contains 12 residues. CDR3 DNA sequence: TGCGCCAGCAGCTTAAGCACAGATACGCAGTATTTT. It yields the protein CASSLSTDTQYF.

This clone was counted only a few times. The chain links TRBV7-9 to TRBJ1-2; D gene ambiguous. The CDR3 contains 14 residues. V lost 0 bases and J lost 8, with 13 bases in between. CDR1 SEHNR and CDR2 FQNEAQ come from the germline V gene (reference sequence). The CDR3 reads CASSLAAAPGGYTF. Written as DNA, the CDR3 is TGTGCCAGCAGCTTAGCCGCAGCTCCGGGCGGCTACACCTTC. Full variable domain (remainder filled in from reference TRBV7-9 and TRBJ1-2): DTGVSQNPRHKITKRGQNVTFRCDPISEHNRLYWYRQTLGQGPEFLTYFQNEAQLEKSRLLSDRFSAERPKGSFSTLEIQRTEQGDSAMYLCASSLAAAPGGYTFGSGTRLTVV.

The chain recombines TRBV5-4 with TRBJ1-1; D is ambiguous. The CDR3 runs 15 residues. Germline assignment: CDR1 SGHNT and CDR2 YYREEE (reference sequence). The V gene lost 1 base and the J gene lost 1 base, with 11 bases spanning the gap. The CDR3 spells CASSLRRPQNTEAFF. The CDR3 nucleotides are TGTGCCAGCAGCTTGAGGCGTCCGCAGAACACTGAAGCTTTCTTT.

This clone was seen more than once but under ten times. The V gene is TRBV13, the J gene TRBJ2-5; unclear D gene. CDR3 length equals 16 residues. V dropped 5 bases and J dropped 5 bases, with 21 bases sitting between them. Germline V CDR1 and CDR2: PRHDT, FYEKMQ (reference sequence). The CDR3 DNA is TGTGCCAGCAGCGCTGTCCAGGCCCCCGATCGGGAGACCCAGTACTTC. Its protein is CASSAVQAPDRETQYF.

The chain joins TRBV18 to TRBJ1-1; tentative D call: TRBD1 (5 bases). V lost 4 bases and J lost 0, with 9 bases in between. The germline CDR1 and CDR2 sequences are KGHSH and LQKENI. This CDR3 spans 14 amino acids. CDR3 nucleotide sequence: TGTGCCAGCTCACACGACAGCTTGAACACTGAAGCTTTCTTT. This translates into CASSHDSLNTEAFF.

This sequence joins TRBV6-5 and TRBJ2-1, with 12 bases lining up with TRBD2. CDR3 length: 16 amino acids. Trimming removed 4 bases from V and 9 bases from J; junction bases left unmatched: 10. Germline CDR1 and CDR2: MNHEY and SVGAGI. Written as DNA, the CDR3 is TGTGCCAGCAGTTTCCTACAAGGACTAGCGGGGACTGAGCAGTTCTTC. It yields the protein CASSFLQGLAGTEQFF.

The chain couples TRBV7-9 to TRBJ1-1, with D possibly TRBD1 on 6 matching bases. The germline V gene encodes CDR1 SEHNR and CDR2 FQNEAQ (reference sequence). V shed 3 bases and J shed 1 base, with 12 bases lying between them. The CDR3 has 15 amino acids. The CDR3 here is CASSFNREKNTEAFF. CDR3 bases: TGTGCCAGCAGCTTCAACAGGGAAAAGAACACTGAAGCTTTCTTT.

This rearrangement joins TRBV9 to TRBJ1-2; tentatively, D is TRBD1 (5 bases). This CDR3 comprises 15 residues. V gave up 3 bases and J gave up 4 bases, with 16 bases separating them. Per germline, CDR1 SGDLS and CDR2 YYNGEE. The CDR3 spells CASSEGPEGIYGYTF. For the CDR3, the DNA is TGTGCCAGCAGCGAGGGACCCGAGGGGATCTATGGCTACACCTTC.

This chain connects TRBV6-1 to TRBJ2-6; D might be TRBD1 (5 bases). Germline values: CDR1 MNHNS, CDR2 SASEGT. The CDR3 is 16 residues long. Trimming removed 0 bases from V and 4 bases from J, with 10 bases in between. The CDR3: CASSEAQGSGANVLTF. In nucleotides, the CDR3 is TGTGCCAGCAGTGAAGCTCAGGGTTCCGGGGCCAACGTCCTGACTTTC.

The rearrangement joins TRBV4-3 to TRBJ1-5; perhaps TRBD1 as D (5 bases). The CDR3 has 16 amino acids. CDR1 and CDR2 (germline): LGHNA, YSLEER. Trimming removed 0 bases at V and 5 bases at J, with 14 bases between. DNA of the CDR3: TGCGCCAGCAGCCAAGATTGGGTGACGGGGGATCAGCCCCAGCATTTT. Its translation is CASSQDWVTGDQPQHF.

The rearrangement joins TRBV29-1 to TRBJ2-7; 7 positions match TRBD2. CDR3 size: 13 residues. Germline V CDR1 and CDR2: SQVTM, ANQGSEA. V trimming: 4 bases; J trimming: 4 bases; junction bases outside the gene matches: 7. For the CDR3, the DNA is TGCAGCGTTGGCAAGGGAGGGGATTACGAGCAGTACTTC. Its translation: CSVGKGGDYEQYF.

The chain is built from TRBV15 and TRBJ2-5; D unclear. The ends were cut back, 5 bases at V and 4 bases at J, with 11 bases in the middle. Germline values: CDR1 LNHNV, CDR2 YYDKDF (reference sequence). CDR3 length equals 13 residues. The CDR3 DNA is TGTGCCACCAGCCGAAAACGGGTAGAGACCCAGTACTTC. It yields the protein CATSRKRVETQYF.

The chain carries TRBV7-2 and TRBJ2-2; D may be TRBD1 or TRBD2 (5 bases each). V was clipped by 11 bases and J by 5 bases, with 15 bases between them. The CDR3 runs to 13 residues. The V gene's germline CDR1 is SGHTA and CDR2 FQGNSA. The CDR3 sequence: CAEPGTGTGELFF. DNA for the CDR3: TGTGCCGAACCAGGGACGGGGACCGGGGAGCTGTTTTTT. Drawing the rest from reference TRBV7-2 and TRBJ2-2, the complete variable domain is GAGVSQSPSNKVTEKGKDVELRCDPISGHTALYWYRQSLGQGLEFLIYFQGNSAPDKSGLPSDRFSAERTGGSVSTLTIQRTQQEDSAVYLCAEPGTGTGELFFGEGSRLTVL.

This clone was seen more than once but under ten times. The V and J genes are TRBV16 and TRBJ1-5; 7 bases fit TRBD1. Trimming at V came to 0 bases and at J to 8 bases, leaving 16 bases not matched to a gene. Germline V CDR1 and CDR2: KGHSY, FQNENV. The CDR3 runs 18 residues. The CDR3 DNA is TGTGCCAGCAGCCAATCAATGTCCTGGGACAGCAATGTTGAGCCCCAGCATTTT. Protein sequence: CASSQSMSWDSNVEPQHF.

This clone has a handful of counts. V gene TRBV4-2 combines with J gene TRBJ2-3; 8 bases are shared with TRBD2. Unmatched junction bases numbered 11, after V lost 2 bases and J lost 4 bases. The CDR3 is 17 amino acids. CDR1 LGHNA and CDR2 YNFKEQ come from the germline V gene. CDR3: CASSQPGLEPKADTQYF. In DNA form, the CDR3 reads TGTGCCAGCAGCCAACCGGGACTAGAACCCAAGGCAGATACGCAGTATTTT.

The CDR3 loop is CATSRPRPGLAQETQYF. CDR3 bases: TGTGCCACCAGCAGACCCCGCCCGGGACTAGCCCAAGAGACCCAGTACTTC. V usage is TRBV15 and J usage is TRBJ2-5, with 9 bases aligning to TRBD2. J gave up 1 base and V 2 bases, and 8 bases lay outside the gene matches. The CDR3 runs to 17 residues. The germline V gene has CDR1 LNHNV and CDR2 YYDKDF (reference sequence).

The rearrangement links TRBV29-1 to TRBJ1-2; D remains ambiguous. CDR3 length equals 12 residues. Germline CDR1 reads SQVTM; CDR2 reads ANQGSEA. V shed 5 bases and J shed 3 bases, with 10 bases lying between them. The CDR3: CSVFRVDYGYTF. The CDR3, as DNA: TGCAGCGTTTTCCGGGTGGACTATGGCTACACCTTC.

The genes are TRBV12-1 and TRBJ2-7; the table's D call TRBD1 went unverified against the DNA. TRBV12-1 is reported as a pseudogene. This CDR3 has 14 residues. This CDR3 is CASSLGQSSYEQYF. As DNA, the CDR3 is TGTGCCAGCAGCCTGGGACAGAGCTCCTACGAGCAGTACTTC.

Remarks on this clone: A junction end diverges from the germline sequence, so it may reflect a read error. This rearrangement joins TRBV15 to TRBJ1-5, with D perhaps TRBD1 (5 bases). The CDR3 has 12 residues. From germline, CDR1 is LNHNV and CDR2 YYDKDF (reference sequence). The CDR3 DNA reads TGTGCCGCCAGCAGGGATAGACAGCCCCAGCATTTT. It yields the protein CAASRDRQPQHF.

This clone has only a few counts. This chain links TRBV21-1 with TRBJ2-1; whether TRBD1, the table's D call, matches the DNA was not checked. TRBV21-1 is a pseudogene locus. CDR3 size: 14 residues. CDR3 residues: CASSKRRRDNEQFF. CDR3 DNA sequence: TGTGCCAGCAGCAAACGCCGCAGGGACAATGAGCAGTTCTTC.